This T cell receptor beta chain was retrieved from a study of T-cell reconstitution after alpha-beta-depleted transplantation in children. Study findings and constraints: Reportedly, roughly two months post-transplant, alpha-beta T cells arose from several hundred expanded graft clones. From newly produced T cells came most of the T-cell counts and diversity one year after transplant.

In this sample, this clonotype is large. Its antigen is as yet unknown. Trimming cost V 0 bases and J 1 base; bases outside gene matches: 5. This CDR3 contains 17 residues. CDR1 is SGHTA and CDR2 is FQGNSA in the germline V gene. The TCRbeta library incorporated unique molecular identifiers. One entry per CDR3 protein results from TCRdb running MiXCR on the PCR reads. This sample has 6,400 or so distinct CDR3 sequences; more than 15% occur once, and the top ten carry approximately 12%. The rearrangement uses TRBV7-2 and TRBJ2-5; 10 nucleotides line up with TRBD2. This specimen was PBMCs, mostly from graft donor cells, taken 60 days after TCRalphabeta/CD19-depleted stem cell transplant. This TCR came from a male patient younger than 18 who had a stem cell transplant for acute myeloid leukemia, so the T cells may come from the graft donor. The CDR3 sequence is CASSLAVLAGLQETQYF. DNA of the CDR3: TGTGCCAGCAGCTTAGCAGTACTAGCGGGACTCCAAGAGACCCAGTACTTC.